This entry lists 8 T cell receptor beta chains sequenced from one sample in a study of identical twins. TCRdb reprocessed the 5' RACE reads with MiXCR, giving one entry per CDR3 protein. Of about 810,000 distinct CDR3 sequences in the sample, 9% to 15% were seen once. The same specimen was also included in a second study, on yellow fever vaccine responses in identical twins.

Sample: PBMCs. The receptors come from a woman younger than 30 in good health.

The chain employs TRBV19 and TRBJ2-1, with no clear D. The V and J ends lost 4 bases and 6 bases respectively, with 7 bases between them. Looked up from germline, CDR1 is LNHDA and CDR2 is SQIVND (reference sequence). This CDR3 has 12 residues. In nucleotides, the CDR3 is TGTGCCAGTAGTACCCTAGGCAATGAGCAGTTCTTC. This sequence encodes CASSTLGNEQFF.

The chain links TRBV20-1 to TRBJ1-5, with 9 nucleotides matching TRBD1. The CDR3 covers 17 residues. Looked up from germline, CDR1 is DFQATT and CDR2 is SNEGSKA (reference sequence). V dropped 1 base and J dropped 0; count of bases not matched to a gene: 7. The CDR3 DNA follows: TGCAGTGCTAGAGGGGGACAGGGATGGGATAGCAATCAGCCCCAGCATTTT. Protein sequence: CSARGGQGWDSNQPQHF.

This rearrangement joins TRBV6-4 to TRBJ2-4; no clear D. CDR1 is MRHNA and CDR2 is SNTAGT in the germline V gene. Between the trimmed V and J ends, which lost 2 bases and 3 bases, there was a span of 8 bases. This CDR3 comprises 14 residues. CDR3 sequence: CASSDNEGKNIQYF. CDR3 sequence (DNA): TGTGCCAGCAGTGACAATGAAGGCAAAAACATTCAGTACTTC.

This clonotype has more than one count but fewer than ten. The genes are TRBV21-1 and TRBJ2-7. TRBV21-1 is a pseudogene locus. This CDR3 is 14 amino acids long. CDR3 nucleotides: TGTGCCAGCAGCAGAGACAGGAGCAACTACGAGCAGTACTTC. Its protein is CASSRDRSNYEQYF.

The genes are TRBV12-3 or TRBV12-4 and TRBJ2-2; 9 bases are shared with TRBD1. This CDR3 region has 18 residues. The junction had 14 bases not matched to a gene; V was cut back by 6 bases and J by 3 bases. The CDR3 loop reads CASRNPAYRGPDTGELFF. CDR3 bases: TGTGCCAGCAGAAACCCAGCCTACAGGGGGCCCGACACCGGGGAGCTGTTTTTT.

This chain links TRBV10-3 with TRBJ2-7, with TRBD2 matching over 12 bases. The CDR3 is 13 residues long. V lost 10 bases and J lost 3; bases outside the gene matches: 4. Germline CDR1 is ENHRY and CDR2 is SYGVKD. The CDR3 nucleotides are TGTGCCACTAGCGGGAGGGCGGGCTACGAGCAGTACTTC. Its translation: CATSGRAGYEQYF.

This clonotype was seen ten or more times. V usage is TRBV29-1 and J usage is TRBJ2-7, with TRBD2 matching 10 bases. The CDR3 spans 16 residues. The ends lost 3 bases at V and 0 bases at J; junction bases unmatched: 8. Germline V gene data show CDR1 as SQVTM and CDR2 as ANQGSEA. CDR3 loop: CSVDWETSGSSYEQYF. In nucleotides, the CDR3 is TGCAGCGTTGACTGGGAGACTAGCGGGTCCTCCTACGAGCAGTACTTC.

The chain carries TRBV2 and TRBJ1-1; D remains ambiguous. Germline V gene lookup returns CDR1 SNHLY and CDR2 FYNNEI. With 9 bases removed from V and 0 bases from J, the gap between germline ends came to 14 bases. The CDR3 is made up of 14 amino acids. CDR3 region: CARREKMMNTEAFF. The CDR3 DNA reads as TGTGCCAGGCGGGAGAAAATGATGAACACTGAAGCTTTCTTT.